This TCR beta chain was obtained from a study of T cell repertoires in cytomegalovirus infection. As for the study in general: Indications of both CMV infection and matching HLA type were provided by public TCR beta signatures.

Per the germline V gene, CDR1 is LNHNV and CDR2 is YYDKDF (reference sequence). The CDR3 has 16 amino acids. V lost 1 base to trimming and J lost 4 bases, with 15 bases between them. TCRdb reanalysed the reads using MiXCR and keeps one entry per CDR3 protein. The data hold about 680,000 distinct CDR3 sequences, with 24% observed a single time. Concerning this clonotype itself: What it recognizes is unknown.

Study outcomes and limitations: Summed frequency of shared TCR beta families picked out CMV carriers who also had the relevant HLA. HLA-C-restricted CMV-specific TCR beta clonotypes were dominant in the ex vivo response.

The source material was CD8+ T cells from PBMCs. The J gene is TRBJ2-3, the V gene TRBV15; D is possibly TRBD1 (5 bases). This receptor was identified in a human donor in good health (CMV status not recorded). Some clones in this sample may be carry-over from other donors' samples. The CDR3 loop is CATSRGRVSWPDTQYF. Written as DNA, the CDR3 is TGTGCCACCAGCAGAGGCAGGGTTTCCTGGCCAGATACGCAGTATTTT. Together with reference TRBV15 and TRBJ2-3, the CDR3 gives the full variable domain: DAMVIQNPRYQVTQFGKPVTLSCSQTLNHNVMYWYQQKSSQAPKLLFHYYDKDFNNEADTPDNFQSRRPNTSFCFLDIRSPGLGDTAMYLCATSRGRVSWPDTQYFGPGTRLTVL.